Listed below are T cell receptor beta chains from one sample, sequenced in a study of response to subunit inactivated influenza vaccine. TCRdb processed the RT-PCR reads anew with MiXCR; each CDR3 protein has one entry. The sample consists of about 520,000 distinct CDR3 sequences, roughly 7.6% of them appearing once. The sample here was PBMCs from blood, taken around 2 years after vaccination. The receptors originated from a man aged 50 to 75 who received an inactivated influenza vaccine. Both conserved end residues are trimmed from each CDR3. Each record gives: D gene, clone size, V gene, CDR3 protein. A D gene is named only where the DNA matches it firmly. A clone size is listed for some rows: how often the clone was seen (once, few, many), or a class if it is expanded.

D: TRBD1; size: few; V: TRBV18; CDR3: ASSFGQALNEQY
D: -; size: many; V: TRBV28; CDR3: ASTRGRNEKLF
D: -; size: -; V: TRBV3-1; CDR3: ASSPRSWYGANVLT
D: -; size: many; V: TRBV29-1; CDR3: SVGSETQY
D: TRBD1; size: -; V: TRBV3-1; CDR3: ASSQDPTQGGSNQPQH
D: -; size: -; V: TRBV4-1; CDR3: ASSQDFWAKLGRSSGNTIY
D: -; size: few; V: TRBV5-1; CDR3: ASSLGATVNTEAF
D: -; size: -; V: TRBV6-2/TRBV6-3; CDR3: ASARDNFSTDTQY
D: TRBD2; size: few; V: TRBV14; CDR3: ASSQVAGGADTQY
D: TRBD1; size: few; V: TRBV7-2; CDR3: ASSPRTGAQGGQF
D: -; size: -; V: TRBV20-1; CDR3: SASGALGDFQETQY
D: -; size: many; V: TRBV7-2; CDR3: ASSLQATNEKLF
D: -; size: few; V: TRBV20-1; CDR3: SARDLQRGLGEQF
D: TRBD2; size: -; V: TRBV13; CDR3: ASSPKYGIAGMIQDTQY
D: -; size: many; V: TRBV24-1; CDR3: ATSAAGGGDQPQH
D: -; size: many; V: TRBV19; CDR3: ASSILHNEQF
D: -; size: many; V: TRBV4-3; CDR3: ASSQDQVSSYNEQF
D: TRBD2; size: many; V: TRBV11-2; CDR3: ASSLSLSGRAEGGELF
D: -; size: -; V: TRBV10-3; CDR3: AISAGFGGTIRPYEQY
D: TRBD2; size: few; V: TRBV9; CDR3: ASSVSGTSGNNEQF
D: -; size: -; V: TRBV7-9; CDR3: ASSLRIRLEETQY
D: -; size: many; V: TRBV20-1; CDR3: SASSRLATTDTQY
D: -; size: few; V: TRBV4-3; CDR3: ASSQARRGYEQY
D: TRBD1; size: many; V: TRBV5-5; CDR3: ASSTGTGGFHEQY
D: -; size: few; V: TRBV5-5; CDR3: ASTGGLNTQY
D: -; size: few; V: TRBV29-1; CDR3: SVGLGLNDEQF